This passage covers 29 T cell receptor beta chains from one sample sequenced in a study of shared clonotypes between healthy human individuals. Method: immunoSEQ multiplex PCR; TCRdb's copy keeps in-frame clones and lacks some. Counted here are some 900,000 clones, around three quarters occurring once; the ten biggest clones make up about 1.5%. The sample was memory CD4+ T cells sorted from blood. Sample subset: CD45RA-negative fraction. The receptors shown here come from a man aged 18 to 35 in good health.

The rearrangement links TRBV9 to TRBJ2-5; the D gene is possibly TRBD2 (5 bases). The V end lost 3 bases, the J end lost 2 bases, and 17 bases lay between the germline ends. CDR1 SGDLS and CDR2 YYNGEE come from the germline V gene. The CDR3 length is 16 residues. The CDR3 DNA follows: TGTGCCAGCAGCGCCATCGGGGTCAACCCACAAGAGACCCAGTACTTC. This gives the protein CASSAIGVNPQETQYF.

The chain has TRBV2 and TRBJ1-2; the match to TRBD1 covers 9 bases. This CDR3 is built from 13 residues. The ends lost 6 bases at V and 5 bases at J; junction bases unmatched: 4. Germline loops: CDR1 SNHLY, CDR2 FYNNEI. The CDR3: CASRDRGYYGYTF. The CDR3 coding sequence is TGTGCCAGCAGGGACAGGGGATATTATGGCTACACCTTC. Drawing the rest from reference TRBV2 and TRBJ1-2, the complete variable domain is EPEVTQTPSHQVTQMGQEVILRCVPISNHLYFYWYRQILGQKVEFLVSFYNNEISEKSEIFDDQFSVERPDGSNFTLKIRSTKLEDSAMYFCASRDRGYYGYTFGSGTRLTVV.

The J gene is TRBJ2-5, the V gene TRBV19; a possible D gene is TRBD2 (6 bases). The V gene lost 6 bases and the J gene lost 5 bases, with 16 bases spanning the gap. There are 14 residues in the CDR3. CDR1 and CDR2 from the germline V gene are LNHDA and SQIVND (reference sequence). The CDR3, as DNA: TGTGCCAGTAGCGGGACTGCCCGTGGGGAGACCCAGTACTTC. Translated, it gives CASSGTARGETQYF.

The chain has TRBV5-1 and TRBJ2-3; no clear D gene. V was cut by 10 bases and J by 2 bases, with 17 bases left in between. From germline, CDR1 is SGHRS and CDR2 YFSETQ. The CDR3 consists of 14 residues. The CDR3 sequence: CASQTGEITDTQYF. CDR3 in DNA: TGCGCCTCTCAGACGGGTGAAATCACAGATACGCAGTATTTT.

Remarks on this clone: In the same sample, other DNA sequences code for this CDR3. This chain links TRBV5-1 with TRBJ2-7; unclear D gene. This CDR3 comprises 14 residues. Germline CDR1 reads SGHRS; CDR2 reads YFSETQ. V was shortened by 1 base and J by 2 bases, with 10 bases between the two germline ends. CDR3 DNA sequence: TGCGCCAGCAGCTTGTCAGGCGGCCCCTACGAGCAGTACTTC. It translates to CASSLSGGPYEQYF.

V and J are TRBV6-6 and TRBJ2-3; D gene unclear. V was pared by 6 bases and J by 6 bases, with 7 bases between. This CDR3 comprises 11 residues. The V gene's germline CDR1 is MNHNY and CDR2 SVGAGI (reference sequence). For the CDR3, the DNA is TGTGCCAGCAGCCCGGTGGATACGCAGTATTTT. This translates into CASSPVDTQYF.

The chain joins TRBV5-1 to TRBJ1-5, with a possible D match to TRBD1 (5 bases). CDR3 length: 16 amino acids. Germline assignment: CDR1 SGHRS and CDR2 YFSETQ. Trimming took off 4 bases at V and 0 bases at J, with 14 bases between the two ends. The CDR3 DNA is TGCGCCAGCAGCCAAGGGACGGATTATAGCAATCAGCCCCAGCATTTT. This encodes CASSQGTDYSNQPQHF.

This clone was found a few times. The chain joins TRBV5-6 to TRBJ1-5; D ambiguous. The CDR3 totals 14 residues. The V and J ends lost 4 bases and 3 bases respectively, with 11 bases between them. Germline CDR1 is SGHDT and CDR2 is YYEEEE. CDR3 in DNA: TGTGCCAGCAGCCGACAAGGACTCAATCAGCCCCAGCATTTT. Its translation is CASSRQGLNQPQHF.

The chain employs TRBV5-4 and TRBJ2-1, with unresolved D. Trimming left V 0 bases short and J 2 bases short, with 9 bases between. This CDR3 is 15 amino acids long. Germline V gives CDR1 SGHNT, CDR2 YYREEE (reference sequence). CDR3: CASSLDGFPYNEQFF. CDR3 DNA: TGTGCCAGCAGCTTGGACGGGTTCCCCTACAATGAGCAGTTCTTC.

This clone was seen just once. V usage is TRBV19 and J usage is TRBJ1-2; no clear D. CDR3 length: 17 residues. V lost 10 bases and J lost 9, with 33 bases in between. Germline assignment: CDR1 LNHDA and CDR2 SQIVND (reference sequence). The CDR3 bases are TGTGCCACCCTATCCCCCCGAATCGGACGAGGGTTTCTTAGCTACACCTTC. As protein: CATLSPRIGRGFLSYTF.

The CDR3 DNA follows: TGTGCCAGCTCATCCGGGACCGGTCAGCCCCAGCATTTT. It codes for CASSSGTGQPQHF. This chain connects TRBV18 to TRBJ1-5, with D perhaps matching TRBD1 (5 bases). CDR1 and CDR2 (germline): KGHSH, LQKENI. This CDR3 region has 13 residues. Trimming took 5 bases from V and 6 from J, leaving 11 bases between them.

Written as DNA, the CDR3 is TGTGCCTGGAGGGGGACTGCGAAGTCCTACGAGCAGTACTTC. Translating it yields CAWRGTAKSYEQYF. The V call is TRBV30, the J call TRBJ2-7; D is possibly TRBD2 (6 bases). The CDR3 length is 14 residues. V was clipped by 3 bases and J by 1 base, with 13 bases between them. Germline CDR1 and CDR2: GTSNPN and SVGIG (reference sequence).

This chain uses TRBV29-1 with TRBJ2-3; D is uncertain. V was cut by 5 bases and J by 4 bases, with 10 bases left in between. This CDR3 is built from 12 residues. In germline, CDR1 is SQVTM, CDR2 ANQGSEA. The CDR3 nucleotides read TGCAGCGTTCTGGACCAAGCAGATACGCAGTATTTT. It yields the protein CSVLDQADTQYF.

This clone has more than one count but fewer than ten. J is TRBJ1-1 and V is TRBV10-3; D possibly corresponds to TRBD1 (6 bases). The CDR3 totals 13 residues. Deletions cut 10 bases from V and 1 base from J, with 13 bases between. Germline CDR1 is ENHRY and CDR2 is SYGVKD. The CDR3 loop is CATLGQRNTEAFF. CDR3 sequence (DNA): TGTGCCACCCTTGGACAGCGGAACACTGAAGCTTTCTTT.

The CDR3 loop is CASNPTGVDTQYF. The CDR3 DNA is TGTGCCAGTAATCCTACAGGGGTAGATACGCAGTATTTT. V usage is TRBV19 and J usage is TRBJ2-3; 7 bases line up with TRBD1. Per the germline V gene, CDR1 is LNHDA and CDR2 is SQIVND (reference sequence). V lost 7 bases to trimming and J lost 5 bases; unmatched junction nucleotides: 6. This CDR3 region has 13 residues.

This clone showed up just a few times. Within the sample, other DNA sequences also encode this same CDR3. The rearrangement links TRBV30 to TRBJ1-5; D not certain. Deletions cut 0 bases from V and 1 base from J, with 10 bases between. In germline, CDR1 is GTSNPN, CDR2 SVGIG (reference sequence). The length of the CDR3 is 15 residues. The CDR3 coding sequence is TGTGCCTGGAGTGTAAAGGGCGGGAGCAATCAGCCCCAGCATTTT. Its translation: CAWSVKGGSNQPQHF.

Remarks on this clone: Other nucleotide sequences from this sample produce the same CDR3. This chain uses TRBV5-1 with TRBJ1-2; D gene uncertain. This CDR3 contains 9 residues. Trimming removed 5 bases from V and 8 bases from J, with 4 bases in between. Looked up from germline, CDR1 is SGHRS and CDR2 is YFSETQ. Here the CDR3 DNA reads TGCGCCAGCAGAGGAGGCTACACCTTC. Translated: CASRGGYTF.

The rearrangement links TRBV7-9 to TRBJ1-1; D is ambiguous. V was pared by 1 base and J by 7 bases, with 13 bases between. CDR3 length: 14 residues. The V gene's germline CDR1 is SEHNR and CDR2 FQNEAQ (reference sequence). CDR3 amino acids: CASSLGVQTLEAFF. The DNA of the CDR3 is TGTGCCAGCAGCTTAGGGGTCCAGACTCTTGAAGCTTTCTTT.

The chain recombines TRBV2 with TRBJ2-7; D is unclear. Germline assignment: CDR1 SNHLY and CDR2 FYNNEI. The germline V and J ends were trimmed by 7 bases and 2 bases, with 15 bases remaining between them. This CDR3 has 14 amino acids. The CDR3 DNA reads TGTGCCAGCAAGGAAGGGCACATCGCCTACGAGCAGTACTTC. The encoded protein is CASKEGHIAYEQYF.

This clone was seen a single time. The chain links TRBV19 to TRBJ1-1; 7 bases fit TRBD1. The germline CDR1 and CDR2 sequences are LNHDA and SQIVND (reference sequence). Trimming removed 2 bases from V and 4 bases from J; junction bases left unmatched: 4. This CDR3 contains 14 residues. The chain's CDR3 is CASSIRGPGTEAFF. The CDR3 region has the DNA TGTGCCAGTAGTATAAGGGGGCCGGGCACTGAAGCTTTCTTT.

This chain uses TRBV25-1 with TRBJ1-1; D gene uncertain. The germline V gene has CDR1 MGHDK and CDR2 SYGVNS. The CDR3 is 14 residues long. V dropped 0 bases and J dropped 8 bases, with 13 bases sitting between them. The chain's CDR3 is CASSEYDPMREAFF. CDR3 nucleotides: TGTGCCAGCAGTGAATATGACCCCATGAGGGAAGCTTTCTTT.

V gene TRBV5-5 combines with J gene TRBJ2-1; 7 bases align to TRBD1. The length of the CDR3 is 15 residues. Germline CDR1 is SGHKS and CDR2 is YYEKEE (reference sequence). V lost 4 bases and J lost 6; bases outside the gene matches: 10. The CDR3 loop is CASSIEDRVRNEQFF. The CDR3 coding sequence is TGTGCCAGCAGCATAGAAGACAGGGTGCGCAATGAGCAGTTCTTC.

The J gene is TRBJ2-2, the V gene TRBV9; unclear D gene. Trimming removed 4 bases from V and 3 bases from J, with 10 bases in between. The CDR3 consists of 14 residues. Germline CDR1 and CDR2: SGDLS and YYNGEE. The CDR3 sequence: CASSRNWDTGELFF. Written as DNA, the CDR3 is TGTGCCAGCAGCCGGAATTGGGACACCGGGGAGCTGTTTTTT. Supplemented by reference TRBV9 and TRBJ2-2, the full variable domain reads DSGVTQTPKHLITATGQRVTLRCSPRSGDLSVYWYQQSLDQGLQFLIQYYNGEERAKGNILERFSAQQFPDLHSELNLSSLELGDSALYFCASSRNWDTGELFFGEGSRLTVL.

V is TRBV30 and J is TRBJ1-4; D uncertain. Germline CDR1 is GTSNPN and CDR2 is SVGIG (reference sequence). This CDR3 comprises 12 residues. The V and J ends lost 2 bases and 9 bases respectively, with 10 bases between them. As DNA, the CDR3 is TGTGCCTGGAGTACTCAGGTTCAAAAACTGTTTTTT. It specifies CAWSTQVQKLFF.

The rearrangement joins TRBV30 to TRBJ2-7, with 12 bases aligning to TRBD2. The CDR3 covers 17 residues. V was clipped by 0 bases and J by 4 bases; unmatched bases: 10. Germline lookup yields CDR1 GTSNPN and CDR2 SVGIG (reference sequence). In DNA, the CDR3 is TGTGCCTGGAGTGTTCAATACCTCGGGACTAGCGGGTACGAGCAGTACTTC. This encodes CAWSVQYLGTSGYEQYF.

The CDR3 region has the DNA TGTGCCAGCAACTGGACAGGGGAAGAGCCCCAGCATTTT. The encoded protein is CASNWTGEEPQHF. J is TRBJ1-5 and V is TRBV6-4; 9 nucleotides line up with TRBD1. CDR3 size: 13 residues. The germline V gene encodes CDR1 MRHNA and CDR2 SNTAGT. Trimming at V came to 7 bases and at J to 8 bases, leaving 6 bases not matched to a gene.

The chain joins TRBV29-1 to TRBJ2-1; 7 positions match TRBD1. The length of the CDR3 is 12 residues. The junction had 8 bases not matched to a gene; V was cut back by 6 bases and J by 9 bases. CDR1 and CDR2 from the germline V gene are SQVTM and ANQGSEA. In DNA form, the CDR3 reads TGCAGCGTGAAGGGGGCCTGGGGTGAGCAGTTCTTC. Protein product: CSVKGAWGEQFF.

The V gene is TRBV9, the J gene TRBJ2-2, with D maybe TRBD1 (5 bases). The germline V gene has CDR1 SGDLS and CDR2 YYNGEE. V was cut by 4 bases and J by 4 bases, with 17 bases left in between. The CDR3 runs 16 residues. The CDR3 here is CASSYLATAFTGELFF. CDR3 DNA: TGTGCCAGCAGCTACCTGGCGACAGCTTTCACCGGGGAGCTGTTTTTT.

The chain recombines TRBV5-1 with TRBJ2-2, with a possible D match to TRBD2 (6 bases). The V end lost 0 bases, the J end lost 0 bases, and 18 bases lay between the germline ends. The CDR3 has 19 residues. CDR1 SGHRS and CDR2 YFSETQ come from the germline V gene. The CDR3 DNA reads TGCGCCAGCAGCTTGGTCCCCGTGTCCGGGAGCACGAACACCGGGGAGCTGTTTTTT. Amino acid sequence: CASSLVPVSGSTNTGELFF.